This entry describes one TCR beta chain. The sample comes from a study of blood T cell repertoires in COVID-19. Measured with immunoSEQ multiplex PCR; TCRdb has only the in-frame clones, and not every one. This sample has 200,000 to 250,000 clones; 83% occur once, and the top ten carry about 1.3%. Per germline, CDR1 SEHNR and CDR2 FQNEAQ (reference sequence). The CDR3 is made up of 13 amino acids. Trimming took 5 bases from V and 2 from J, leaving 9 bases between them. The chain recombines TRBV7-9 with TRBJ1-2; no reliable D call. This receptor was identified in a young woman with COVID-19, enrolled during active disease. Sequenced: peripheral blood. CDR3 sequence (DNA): TGTGCCAGCAGCCCATTACTAAACTATGGCTACACCTTC. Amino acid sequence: CASSPLLNYGYTF. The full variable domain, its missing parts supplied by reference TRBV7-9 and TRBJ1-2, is DTGVSQNPRHKITKRGQNVTFRCDPISEHNRLYWYRQTLGQGPEFLTYFQNEAQLEKSRLLSDRFSAERPKGSFSTLEIQRTEQGDSAMYLCASSPLLNYGYTFGSGTRLTVV.